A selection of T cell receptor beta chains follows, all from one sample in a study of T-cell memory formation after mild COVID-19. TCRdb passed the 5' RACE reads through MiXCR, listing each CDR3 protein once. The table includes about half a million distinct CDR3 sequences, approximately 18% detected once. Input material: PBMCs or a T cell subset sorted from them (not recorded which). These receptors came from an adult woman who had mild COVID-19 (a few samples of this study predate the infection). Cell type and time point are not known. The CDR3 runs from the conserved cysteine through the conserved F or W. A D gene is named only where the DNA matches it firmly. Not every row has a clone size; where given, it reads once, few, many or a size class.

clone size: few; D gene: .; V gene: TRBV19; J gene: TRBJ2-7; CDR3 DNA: TGTGCCAGTAATTCGCTCCGGGACACCCTCTCCTACGAGCAGTACTTC; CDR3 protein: CASNSLRDTLSYEQYF
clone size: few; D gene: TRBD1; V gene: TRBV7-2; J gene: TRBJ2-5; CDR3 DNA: TGTGCCAGCAGCCATGGGACAGTGGGGACCCTAATTCAAGAGACCCAGTACTTC; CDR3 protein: CASSHGTVGTLIQETQYF
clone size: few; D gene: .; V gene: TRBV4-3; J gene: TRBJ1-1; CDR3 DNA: TGCGCCAGCAGCCAAGACCCCTCCGGACAGAGGAACACTGAAGCTTTCTTT; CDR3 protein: CASSQDPSGQRNTEAFF
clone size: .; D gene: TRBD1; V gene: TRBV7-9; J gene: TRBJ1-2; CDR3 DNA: TGTGCCAGCAGCTTAGCGGACAGGGGGGATCGAGGCTACACCTTC; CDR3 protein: CASSLADRGDRGYTF
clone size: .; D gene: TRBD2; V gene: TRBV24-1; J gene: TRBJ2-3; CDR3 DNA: TGTGCCACCAGCCCGGGACTAGCGGGAGCGGGAGATACGCAGTATTTT; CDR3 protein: CATSPGLAGAGDTQYF
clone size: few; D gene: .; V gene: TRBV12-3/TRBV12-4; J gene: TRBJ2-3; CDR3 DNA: TGTGCCAGCGAGTTATACGCGGGGTCAGATACGCAGTATTTT; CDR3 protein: CASELYAGSDTQYF
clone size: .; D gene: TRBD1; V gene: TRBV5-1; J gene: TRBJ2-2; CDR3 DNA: TGCGCCAGCAGCTTTTGGACAGGGGCAAACACCGGGGAGCTGTTTTTT; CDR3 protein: CASSFWTGANTGELFF
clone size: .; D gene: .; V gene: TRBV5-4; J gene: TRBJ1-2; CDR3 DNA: TGTGCCAGCAGCTTGGCCGGTGGTAATGGCTACACCTTC; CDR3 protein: CASSLAGGNGYTF
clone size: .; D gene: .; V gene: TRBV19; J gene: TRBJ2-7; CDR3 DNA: TGTGCCAGTAGCTTCTCTCCGGGCCCTTCCTACGAGCAGTACTTC; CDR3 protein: CASSFSPGPSYEQYF
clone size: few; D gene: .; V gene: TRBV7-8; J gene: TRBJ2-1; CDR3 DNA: TGTGCCAGCAGCTTCCCCCGCGACAGCCCAATCGGGGACAATGAGCAGTTCTTC; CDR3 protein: CASSFPRDSPIGDNEQFF
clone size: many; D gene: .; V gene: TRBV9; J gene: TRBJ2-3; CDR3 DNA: TGTGCCAGCAGCCCACTTGAAGATACGCAGTATTTT; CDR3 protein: CASSPLEDTQYF
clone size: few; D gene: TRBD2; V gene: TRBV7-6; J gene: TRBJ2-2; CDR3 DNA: TGTGCCAGCAGCAAACCGGGACTAGCGGGGGTCTTGAACACCGGGGAGCTGTTTTTT; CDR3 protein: CASSKPGLAGVLNTGELFF
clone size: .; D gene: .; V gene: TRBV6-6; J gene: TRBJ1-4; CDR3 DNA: TGTGCCAGCGGGGCGGTAGCAACTAATGAAAAACTGTTTTTT; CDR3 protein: CASGAVATNEKLFF
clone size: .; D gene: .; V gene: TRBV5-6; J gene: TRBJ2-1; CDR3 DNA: TGTGCCAGCAGCTTGGATAGAGATGGCGCGCAGTTCTTC; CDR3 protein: CASSLDRDGAQFF
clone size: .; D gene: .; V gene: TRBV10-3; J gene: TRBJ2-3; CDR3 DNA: TGTGCCATCAGTGTTGCAGGTGCCGGGGATACGCAGTATTTT; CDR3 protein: CAISVAGAGDTQYF
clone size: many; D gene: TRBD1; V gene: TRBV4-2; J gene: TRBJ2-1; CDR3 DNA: TGTGCCAGCAGCCAAGGGGACAGTTTCAATGAGCAGTTCTTC; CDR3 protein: CASSQGDSFNEQFF
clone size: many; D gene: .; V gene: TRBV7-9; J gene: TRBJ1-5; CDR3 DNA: TGTGCCAGCAGCTTAGGACAGTCCCAGCCCCAGCATTTT; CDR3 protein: CASSLGQSQPQHF
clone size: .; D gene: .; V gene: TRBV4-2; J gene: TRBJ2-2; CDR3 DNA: TGTGCCAGCAGCCAAGGGTCTTACGGGGAGCTGTTTTTT; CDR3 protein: CASSQGSYGELFF
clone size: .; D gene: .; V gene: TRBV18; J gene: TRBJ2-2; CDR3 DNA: TGTGCCAGCTCACAGACAGGGACTGCGGGGGAGCTGTTTTTT; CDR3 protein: CASSQTGTAGELFF
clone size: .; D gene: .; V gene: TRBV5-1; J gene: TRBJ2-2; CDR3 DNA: TGCGCCAGCAGCCCGAGTCCCGGACTCGACACCGGGGAGCTGTTTTTT; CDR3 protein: CASSPSPGLDTGELFF
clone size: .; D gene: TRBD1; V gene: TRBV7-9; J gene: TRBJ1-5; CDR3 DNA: TGTGCCAGCAGCCGAGGCAGGGGACAGGGAGACAGTCAGCCCCAGCATTTT; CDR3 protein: CASSRGRGQGDSQPQHF
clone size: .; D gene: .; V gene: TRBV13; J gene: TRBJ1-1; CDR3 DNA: TGTGCCACCGTAGACATCGGGAACACTGAAGCTTTCTTT; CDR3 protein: CATVDIGNTEAFF
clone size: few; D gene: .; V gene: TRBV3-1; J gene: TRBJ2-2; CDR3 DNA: TGTGCCAGCAGCCAAGGAAGACTCGGGGAGCTGTTTTTT; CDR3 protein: CASSQGRLGELFF
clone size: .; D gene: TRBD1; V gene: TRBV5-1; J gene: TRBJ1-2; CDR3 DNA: TGCGCCAGCAGCGGAGAGGGACAGAACTATGGCTACACCTTC; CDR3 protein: CASSGEGQNYGYTF
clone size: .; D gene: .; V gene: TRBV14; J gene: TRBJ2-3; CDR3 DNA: TGTGCCAGCAGCCAAGGCCCTTGGAAGGGTGGTGTTTACACAGATACGCAGTATTTT; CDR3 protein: CASSQGPWKGGVYTDTQYF
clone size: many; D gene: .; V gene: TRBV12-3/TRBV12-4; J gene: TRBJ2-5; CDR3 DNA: TGTGCCAGCAGTTTCGACAGGAGAGGGGGGACCCAGTACTTC; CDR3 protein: CASSFDRRGGTQYF